These 8 T cell receptor beta chains were sequenced from one sample in a study of T cell repertoires in cytomegalovirus infection. These receptors' antigens are unknown. TCRdb re-called the reads with MiXCR, one entry per CDR3 protein. The data show about a million distinct CDR3 sequences, approximately 30% seen once. This specimen consisted of cultured CD8+ T cells from PBMCs, obtained from culture after CMV antigen stimulation. The receptors derive from a human donor in good health (CMV status not recorded). Some clones in this sample may be carry-over from other donors' samples.

The gene calls are TRBV15 and TRBJ2-3; no clear D. Germline CDR1 reads LNHNV; CDR2 reads YYDKDF (reference sequence). V gave up 4 bases and J gave up 3 bases, with 11 bases separating them. The CDR3 has 14 amino acids. In nucleotides, the CDR3 is TGTGCCACCAGCACCGTCCCGCTGACAGATACGCAGTATTTT. Protein product: CATSTVPLTDTQYF.

The V call is TRBV27, the J call TRBJ1-1, with D possibly TRBD1 on 6 matching bases. With 7 bases removed from V and 1 base from J, the gap between germline ends came to 13 bases. CDR1 and CDR2 (germline): MNHEY, SMNVEV (reference sequence). The CDR3 spans 14 residues. The CDR3 region is CASKGGGENTEAFF. CDR3 bases: TGTGCCAGCAAGGGGGGGGGAGAGAACACTGAAGCTTTCTTT.

The V and J genes are TRBV5-1 and TRBJ1-4; the D gene is possibly TRBD1 (5 bases). V gave up 0 bases and J gave up 8 bases, with 14 bases separating them. CDR3 length equals 15 residues. CDR1 is SGHRS and CDR2 is YFSETQ in the germline V gene. In nucleotides, the CDR3 is TGCGCCAGCAGCTTGGATAGTAGGGGCGGCGAAAAACTGTTTTTT. It yields the protein CASSLDSRGGEKLFF.

In this sample, this clonotype turned up a few times. V is TRBV6-2 or TRBV6-3 and J is TRBJ2-4; 7 bases are a match to TRBD1. Unmatched junction bases numbered 6, after V lost 5 bases and J lost 8 bases. Germline V lookup: CDR1 MNHEY, CDR2 SVGEGT. There are 13 residues in the CDR3. The CDR3 DNA follows: TGTGCCAGCAGTCCGACAGGGCAGGACATTCAGTACTTC. Its translation is CASSPTGQDIQYF.

This clonotype was detected only a few times. The V call is TRBV9, the J call TRBJ1-1; unclear D gene. In germline, CDR1 is SGDLS, CDR2 YYNGEE. The V gene lost 1 base and the J gene lost 0 bases, with 16 bases spanning the gap. There are 17 residues in the CDR3. For the CDR3, the DNA is TGTGCCAGCAGCGTATTAGGGCGCTCTTTGTTGAACACTGAAGCTTTCTTT. Its translation is CASSVLGRSLLNTEAFF.

This sequence joins TRBV20-1 and TRBJ2-7, with 14 bases lining up with TRBD2. The trim removed 0 bases at V and 2 bases at J, leaving 9 bases unmatched. The CDR3 runs to 18 residues. The germline gives CDR1 DFQATT, CDR2 SNEGSKA (reference sequence). The CDR3 DNA reads as TGCAGTGCTAGAGATCCCGGGACTAGCGGGGGAATGGCCTACGAGCAGTACGTC. Translating gives CSARDPGTSGGMAYEQYV.

The chain combines TRBV6-1 with TRBJ1-2; a possible D gene is TRBD1 (6 bases). This CDR3 comprises 13 residues. Trimming left V 8 bases short and J 4 bases short, with 14 bases between. Germline V CDR1 and CDR2: MNHNS, SASEGT. CDR3 nucleotides: TGTGCCAGCGGGGGGCAGGCCATCTATGGCTACACCTTC. Translating gives CASGGQAIYGYTF.

This clonotype was counted a few times. The chain employs TRBV7-9 and TRBJ2-7; D may correspond to TRBD1 or TRBD2 (5 bases each). Per the germline V gene, CDR1 is SEHNR and CDR2 is FQNEAQ (reference sequence). Trimming shortened V by 5 bases and J by 2 bases, and 19 bases separated the two germline ends. This CDR3 spans 16 amino acids. The CDR3 loop reads CASSLPTRVGPYEQYF. The CDR3 DNA reads TGTGCCAGCAGCCTACCGACCAGGGTGGGACCCTACGAGCAGTACTTC.